This T cell receptor beta chain was identified during a study of blood T cell repertoires in COVID-19. The wider study: Specimens from acute and convalescent COVID-19 originated in the United States, Italy and Spain. The analysed material was cDNA or gDNA that came from T cells, B-cell-depleted T cells, or PBMCs.

Seattle enrolled patients during active infection and tracked them longitudinally. Original processing notes: Quantification of nucleated cells was approximated via reference gene primer amplification. Profiled with immunoSEQ multiplex PCR; TCRdb holds only in-frame clones, not every one. Clonal size and the V and J genes are those of that table, whereas D and trimming came from the DNA. This sample has about 200,000 clones, with roughly 82% found just once. The germline CDR1 and CDR2 sequences are SGHNT and YENEEA. Germline trimming cut 1 base from V and 10 bases from J; bases unmatched to any gene: 7. The CDR3 is 14 amino acids.

The sequenced sample consisted of peripheral blood. This sequence joins TRBV11-3 and TRBJ2-1, with 7 bases aligning to TRBD2. The receptor was isolated from a woman aged 55-75 years with COVID-19, enrolled during active disease. Written as DNA, the CDR3 is TGTGCCAGCAGCTTAGGCCGGGGGGAGAGGGAGCAGTTCTTC. Translated, it gives CASSLGRGEREQFF.